This T cell receptor (beta chain) was observed in a study of blood T cell repertoires in COVID-19. Study-wide context: Acute-phase and convalescent COVID-19 samples originated in the United States, Italy and Spain. Sources were T cells, B-cell-depleted T cells, or PBMCs; the material itself was cDNA or gDNA.

This clone was counted only a few times. The ends lost 0 bases at V and 8 bases at J; junction bases unmatched: 8. The CDR3 totals 16 residues. Per germline, CDR1 LGHNA and CDR2 YSLEER. Per the study methods: Amplified reference gene primers provided the basis for estimating nucleated cell counts. Sequenced by immunoSEQ multiplex PCR; TCRdb stores in-frame clones only, minus some. The V and J calls and clone size are taken from that table; D and trimming were inferred from the DNA. Of about 210,000 clones in the sample, roughly four fifths were seen once. This TCR came from a woman in her thirties or forties with acute or convalescent COVID-19. The sample was peripheral blood. The gene calls are TRBV4-3 and TRBJ2-3; 10 bases map to TRBD2. CDR3 region: CASSQDWASGSGTQYF. The CDR3 DNA sequence: TGCGCCAGCAGCCAAGATTGGGCTAGCGGGAGTGGTACGCAGTATTTT.